The TCR beta chain described here comes from a study of T cell clones after liver transplantation. Using immunoSEQ multiplex PCR, the repertoire was profiled, and TCRdb retains in-frame clones only, with some absent. The sample holds fewer than 10,000 clones, roughly 72% seen once. The CDR3 totals 15 residues. Germline assignment: CDR1 MNHEY and CDR2 SVGAGI. The ends lost 6 bases at V and 6 bases at J; junction bases unmatched: 11. The TCR comes from a human patient who received a liver transplant. Some T cells may originate from the graft donor. This chain links TRBV6-5 with TRBJ1-1, with 9 bases that match TRBD1. The source material was CD8+ T cells from blood, sampled at the approximately 16-month timepoint. The CDR3 is CASSLIQGASAEAFF. The CDR3 nucleotides are TGTGCCAGCAGCCTAATACAGGGGGCTTCGGCTGAAGCTTTCTTT.